This T cell receptor (beta chain) was identified during a study of cytomegalovirus exposure and HLA in healthy donors. Study-wide context: Researchers found that approximately 77% of fewer than 450 genotyped donors fell within the Caucasian-associated ancestry cluster. General observations from the study: For TCR beta chains, V- and J-gene trimming was later linked to a missense DCLRE1C variant. The number of N-insertions in an Asian-associated ancestry cluster was reportedly below the approximately 700-donor mean in a later analysis.

The V segment lost 0 bases and the J segment 4 bases; nucleotides outside the gene matches: 2. The CDR3 has 15 amino acids. CDR1 and CDR2 (germline): LGHNA, YSLEER. PCR amplification relied on 60 Vbeta primers (plus 13 Jbeta primers). Clones were sequenced by immunoSEQ multiplex PCR, and TCRdb holds only the in-frame ones, with some missing. In the table there are 85,000 to 110,000 clones, around 61% of which are singletons. This clone was detected only a few times. Its antigen is unknown. This TCR derives from a woman in her forties or fifties in good health and CMV-seronegative. The rearrangement joins TRBV4-3 to TRBJ2-1; 8 bases fit TRBD2. Sequenced: PBMCs. CDR3 nucleotides: TGCGCCAGCAGCCAAGAACTAGCGGCTTACAATGAGCAGTTCTTC. This gives the protein CASSQELAAYNEQFF.